This T cell receptor (beta chain) was identified in a study of shared clonotypes between healthy human individuals. On the study more broadly: CD4 naive cells filled three plates per donor, CD4 memory three, CD8 naive two and CD8 memory one.

Some clones are missing from TCRdb's copy, which holds only in-frame ones; the method was immunoSEQ multiplex PCR. The top ten clones hold approximately 1.7% of a sample with hundreds of thousands of clones, less than 85% of them seen once. J was trimmed by 0 bases and V by 5 bases; bases with no gene match: 15. Looked up from germline, CDR1 is SGHAT and CDR2 is FQNNGV. This CDR3 contains 19 residues. This clonotype was obtained from a woman aged 25 to 39 in good health. This chain joins TRBV11-2 and TRBJ2-2; TRBD1 matches at 7 bases. Sequences were obtained from memory CD4+ T cells sorted from blood. Subset reported: CD45RA-negative fraction. Written as DNA, the CDR3 is TGTGCCAGCAGCCTCCTACCGGGACAGATGGAATCGAACACCGGGGAGCTGTTTTTT. As protein: CASSLLPGQMESNTGELFF.